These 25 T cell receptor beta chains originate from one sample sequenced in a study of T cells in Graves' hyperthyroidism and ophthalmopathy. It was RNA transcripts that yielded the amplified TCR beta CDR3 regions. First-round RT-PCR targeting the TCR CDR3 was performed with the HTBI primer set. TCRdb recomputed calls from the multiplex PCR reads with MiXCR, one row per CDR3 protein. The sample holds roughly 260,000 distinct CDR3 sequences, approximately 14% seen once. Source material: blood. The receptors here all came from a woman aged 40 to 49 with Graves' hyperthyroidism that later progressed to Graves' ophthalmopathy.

The CDR3 nucleotides read TGCAGTGCTAGAGATACTAGCTCCTACAATGAGCAGTTCTTC. Translation gives CSARDTSSYNEQFF. This chain uses TRBV20-1 with TRBJ2-1, with TRBD2 as a possible D gene (5 bases). Trimming pared 0 bases from V and 0 bases from J, leaving 6 bases between. The CDR3 contains 14 residues. Germline assignment: CDR1 DFQATT and CDR2 SNEGSKA (reference sequence).

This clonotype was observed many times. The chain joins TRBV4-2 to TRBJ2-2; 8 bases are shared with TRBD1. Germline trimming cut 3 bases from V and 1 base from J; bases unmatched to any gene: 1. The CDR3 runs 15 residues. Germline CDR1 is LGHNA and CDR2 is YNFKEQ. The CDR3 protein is CASSHGTGNTGELFF. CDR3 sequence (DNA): TGTGCCAGCAGCCACGGGACAGGGAACACCGGGGAGCTGTTTTTT.

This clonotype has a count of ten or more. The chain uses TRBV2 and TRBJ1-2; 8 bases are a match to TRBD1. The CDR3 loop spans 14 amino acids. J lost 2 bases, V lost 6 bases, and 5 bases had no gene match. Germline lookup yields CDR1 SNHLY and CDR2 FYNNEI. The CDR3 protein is CASREGTGNYGYTF. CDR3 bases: TGTGCCAGCAGGGAGGGGACAGGAAACTATGGCTACACCTTC.

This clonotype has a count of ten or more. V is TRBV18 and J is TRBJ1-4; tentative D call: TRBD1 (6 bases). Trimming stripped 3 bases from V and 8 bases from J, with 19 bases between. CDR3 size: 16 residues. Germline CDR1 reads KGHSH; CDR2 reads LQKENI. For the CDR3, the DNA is TGTGCCAGCTCACCTCAGGACAGCTCAAAAGGAGAAAAACTGTTTTTT. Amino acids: CASSPQDSSKGEKLFF. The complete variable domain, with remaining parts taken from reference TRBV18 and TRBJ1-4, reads NAGVMQNPRHLVRRRGQEARLRCSPMKGHSHVYWYRQLPEEGLKFMVYLQKENIIDESGMPKERFSAEFPKEGPSILRIQQVVRGDSAAYFCASSPQDSSKGEKLFFGSGTQLSVL.

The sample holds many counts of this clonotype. CDR3 sequence (DNA): TGCAGTGCTAGAGATATGCGTCCTACGGAGCAGTACTTC. Its protein is CSARDMRPTEQYF. V is TRBV20-1 and J is TRBJ2-7; D is unresolved. The CDR3 sequence is 13 residues long. Trimming cost V 0 bases and J 7 bases, with 13 bases left between them. Per the germline V gene, CDR1 is DFQATT and CDR2 is SNEGSKA (reference sequence).

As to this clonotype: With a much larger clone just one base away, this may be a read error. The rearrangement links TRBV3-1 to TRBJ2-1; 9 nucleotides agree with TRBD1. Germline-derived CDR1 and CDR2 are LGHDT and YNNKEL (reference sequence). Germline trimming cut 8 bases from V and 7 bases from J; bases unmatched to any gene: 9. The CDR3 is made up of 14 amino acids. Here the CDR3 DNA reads TGTGCCAGCCGCCCTGGACAGGGGATAAATGAGCAGTTCTTC. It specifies CASRPGQGINEQFF.

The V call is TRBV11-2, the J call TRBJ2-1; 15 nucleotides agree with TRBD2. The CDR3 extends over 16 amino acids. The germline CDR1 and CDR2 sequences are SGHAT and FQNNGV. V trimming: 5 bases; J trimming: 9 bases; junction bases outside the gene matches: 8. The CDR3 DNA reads TGTGCCAGCAGCACCTCCGGGACTAGCGGGAGGAGTGAGCAGTTCTTC. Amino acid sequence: CASSTSGTSGRSEQFF.

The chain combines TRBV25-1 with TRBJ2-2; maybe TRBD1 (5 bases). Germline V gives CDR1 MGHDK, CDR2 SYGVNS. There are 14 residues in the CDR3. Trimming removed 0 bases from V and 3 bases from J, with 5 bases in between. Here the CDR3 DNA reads TGTGCCAGCAGTGAATACAGGGACACCGGGGAGCTGTTTTTT. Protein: CASSEYRDTGELFF.

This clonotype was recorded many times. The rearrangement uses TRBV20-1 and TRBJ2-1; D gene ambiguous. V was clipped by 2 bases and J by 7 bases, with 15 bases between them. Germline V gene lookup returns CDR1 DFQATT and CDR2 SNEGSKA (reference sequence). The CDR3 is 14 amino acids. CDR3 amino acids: CSARPSPKRNEQFF. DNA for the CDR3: TGCAGTGCTAGACCCTCACCCAAAAGGAATGAGCAGTTCTTC.

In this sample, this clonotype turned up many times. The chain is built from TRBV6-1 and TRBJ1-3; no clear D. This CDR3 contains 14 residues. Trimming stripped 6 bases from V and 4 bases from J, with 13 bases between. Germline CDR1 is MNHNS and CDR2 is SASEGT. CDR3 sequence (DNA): TGTGCCAGCAGGCTCGACGGAATGGGAAACACCATATATTTT. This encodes CASRLDGMGNTIYF.

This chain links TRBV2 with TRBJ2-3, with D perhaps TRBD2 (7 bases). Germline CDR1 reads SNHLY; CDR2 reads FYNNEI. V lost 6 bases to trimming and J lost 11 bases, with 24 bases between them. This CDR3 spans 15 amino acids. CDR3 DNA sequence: TGTGCCAGCAGCTCCACGGGGGGCCCGCAAACGGGGCAGTATTTT. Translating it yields CASSSTGGPQTGQYF.

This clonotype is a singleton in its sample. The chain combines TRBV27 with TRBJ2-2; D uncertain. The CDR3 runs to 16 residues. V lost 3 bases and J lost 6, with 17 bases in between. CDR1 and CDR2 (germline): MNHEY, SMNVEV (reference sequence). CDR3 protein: CASSFFPSALAGELFF. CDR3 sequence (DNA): TGTGCCAGCAGTTTCTTCCCCTCGGCCCTGGCCGGGGAGCTGTTTTTT.

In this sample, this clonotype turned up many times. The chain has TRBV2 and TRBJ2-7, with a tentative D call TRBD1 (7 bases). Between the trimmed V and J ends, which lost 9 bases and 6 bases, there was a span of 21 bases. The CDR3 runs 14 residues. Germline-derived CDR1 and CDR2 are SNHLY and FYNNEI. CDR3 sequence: CASSSGPRGVEQYF. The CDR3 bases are TGTGCCAGTTCTTCCGGGCCCAGGGGGGTCGAGCAGTACTTC.

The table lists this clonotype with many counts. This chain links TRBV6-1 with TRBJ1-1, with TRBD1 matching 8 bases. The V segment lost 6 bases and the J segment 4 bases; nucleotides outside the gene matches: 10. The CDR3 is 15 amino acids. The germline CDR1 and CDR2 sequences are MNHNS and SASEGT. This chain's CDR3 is CASREQGAAGTEAFF. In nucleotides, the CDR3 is TGTGCCAGCAGAGAGCAGGGGGCGGCGGGCACTGAAGCTTTCTTT.

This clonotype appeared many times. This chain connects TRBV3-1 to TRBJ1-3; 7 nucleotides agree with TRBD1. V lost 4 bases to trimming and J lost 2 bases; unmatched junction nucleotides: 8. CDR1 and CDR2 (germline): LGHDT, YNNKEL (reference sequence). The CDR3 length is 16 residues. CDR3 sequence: CASSLTGEWAGNTIYF. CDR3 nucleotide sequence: TGTGCCAGCAGCCTCACAGGGGAATGGGCTGGAAACACCATATATTTT.

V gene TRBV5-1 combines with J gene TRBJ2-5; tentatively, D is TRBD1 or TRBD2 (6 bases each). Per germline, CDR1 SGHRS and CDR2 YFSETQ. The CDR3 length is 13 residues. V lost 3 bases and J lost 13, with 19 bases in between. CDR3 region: CASSSDRGQGWYF. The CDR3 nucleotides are TGCGCCAGCAGCTCGGACCGGGGGCAGGGGTGGTACTTC.

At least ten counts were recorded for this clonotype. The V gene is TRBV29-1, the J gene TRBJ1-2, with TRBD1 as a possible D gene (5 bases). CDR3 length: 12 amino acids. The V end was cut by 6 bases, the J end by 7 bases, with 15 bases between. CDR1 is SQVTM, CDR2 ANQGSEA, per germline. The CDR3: CSVDIEGFGYTF. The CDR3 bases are TGCAGCGTAGATATTGAGGGGTTTGGCTACACCTTC. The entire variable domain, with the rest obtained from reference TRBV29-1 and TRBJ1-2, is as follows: SAVISQKPSRDICQRGTSLTIQCQVDSQVTMMFWYRQQPGQSLTLIATANQGSEATYESGFVIDKFPISRPNLTFSTLTVSNMSPEDSSIYLCSVDIEGFGYTFGSGTRLTVV.

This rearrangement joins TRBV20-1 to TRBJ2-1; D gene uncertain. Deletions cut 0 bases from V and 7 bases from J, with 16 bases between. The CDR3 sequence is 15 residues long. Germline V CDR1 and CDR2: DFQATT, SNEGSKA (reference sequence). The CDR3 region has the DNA TGCAGTGCTAGAGATTTGGGTAGCCCGGTTAATGAGCAGTTCTTC. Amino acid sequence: CSARDLGSPVNEQFF.

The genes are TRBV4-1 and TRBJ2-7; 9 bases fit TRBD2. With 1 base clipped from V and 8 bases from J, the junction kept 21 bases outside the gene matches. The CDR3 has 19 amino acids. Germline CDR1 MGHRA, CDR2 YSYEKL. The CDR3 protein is CASSQVFGRVPVAGEQQYF. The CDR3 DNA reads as TGCGCCAGCAGCCAAGTTTTCGGTCGGGTGCCTGTAGCGGGAGAGCAGCAGTACTTC.

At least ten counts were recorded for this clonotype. CDR3 nucleotides: TGTGCCAGCTCACCCTCCGAGCGGATACTAAACTACGAGCAGTACTTC. It specifies CASSPSERILNYEQYF. The chain has TRBV18 and TRBJ2-7, with a tentative D call TRBD2 (5 bases). Trimming took 3 bases from V and 3 from J, leaving 18 bases between them. Germline CDR1 KGHSH, CDR2 LQKENI. This CDR3 has 16 residues. The full variable domain, completed using reference TRBV18 and TRBJ2-7, is NAGVMQNPRHLVRRRGQEARLRCSPMKGHSHVYWYRQLPEEGLKFMVYLQKENIIDESGMPKERFSAEFPKEGPSILRIQQVVRGDSAAYFCASSPSERILNYEQYFGPGTRLTVT.

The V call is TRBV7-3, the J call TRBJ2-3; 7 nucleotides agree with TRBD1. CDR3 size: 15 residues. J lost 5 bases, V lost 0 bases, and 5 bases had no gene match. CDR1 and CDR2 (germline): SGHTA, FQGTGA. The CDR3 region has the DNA TGTGCCAGCAGCTTAACGCAGGGGGTAGTAGATACGCAGTATTTT. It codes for CASSLTQGVVDTQYF.

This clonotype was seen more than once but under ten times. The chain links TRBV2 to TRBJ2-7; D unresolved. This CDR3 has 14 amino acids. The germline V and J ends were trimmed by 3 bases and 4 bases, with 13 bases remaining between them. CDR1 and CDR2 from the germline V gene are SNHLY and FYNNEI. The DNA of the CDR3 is TGTGCCAGCAGTGACACAAACGTACCTTACGAGCAGTACTTC. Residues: CASSDTNVPYEQYF.

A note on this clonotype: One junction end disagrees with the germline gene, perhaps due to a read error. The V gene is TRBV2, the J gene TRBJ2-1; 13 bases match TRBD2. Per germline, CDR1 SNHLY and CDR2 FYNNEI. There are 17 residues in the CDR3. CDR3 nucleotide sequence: TGCGCCAGCATTTGGACTAGCGGGAGTCTGAGGAGGGATGAGCAGTGCTTC. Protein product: CASIWTSGSLRRDEQCF.

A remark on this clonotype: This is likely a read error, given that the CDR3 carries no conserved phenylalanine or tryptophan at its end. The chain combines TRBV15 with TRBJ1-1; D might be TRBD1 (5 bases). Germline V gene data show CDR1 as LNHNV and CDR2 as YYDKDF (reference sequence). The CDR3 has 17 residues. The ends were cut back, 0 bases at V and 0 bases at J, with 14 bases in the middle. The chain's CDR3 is CATSRDNRDGLNTEAFS. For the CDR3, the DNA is TGTGCCACCAGCAGAGATAACCGGGACGGCCTGAACACTGAAGCTTTCTCT.

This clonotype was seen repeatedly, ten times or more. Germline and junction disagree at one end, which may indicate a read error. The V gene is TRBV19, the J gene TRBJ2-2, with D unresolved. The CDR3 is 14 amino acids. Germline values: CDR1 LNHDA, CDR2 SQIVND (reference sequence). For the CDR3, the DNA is TGTGCCAGTAGAAATAGGTTTGGCACCAGGGAGCTGTTTTTT. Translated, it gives CASRNRFGTRELFF.